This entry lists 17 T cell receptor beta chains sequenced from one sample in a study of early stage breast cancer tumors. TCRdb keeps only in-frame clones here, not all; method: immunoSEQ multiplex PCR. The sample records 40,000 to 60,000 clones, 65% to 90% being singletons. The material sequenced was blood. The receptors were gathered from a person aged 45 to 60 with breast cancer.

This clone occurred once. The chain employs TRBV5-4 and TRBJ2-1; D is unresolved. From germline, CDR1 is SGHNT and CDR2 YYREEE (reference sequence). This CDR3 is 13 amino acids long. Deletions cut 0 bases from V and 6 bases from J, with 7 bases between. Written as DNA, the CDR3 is TGTGCCAGCAGCTTGGCCGGATTCAATGAGCAGTTCTTC. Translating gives CASSLAGFNEQFF.

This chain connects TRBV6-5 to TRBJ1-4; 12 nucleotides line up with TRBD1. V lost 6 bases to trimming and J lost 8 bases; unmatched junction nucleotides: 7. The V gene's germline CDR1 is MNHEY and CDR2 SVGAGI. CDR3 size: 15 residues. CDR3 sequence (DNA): TGTGCCAGCAGAACCGGGACAGGGGGCCGAGAAAAACTGTTTTTT. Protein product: CASRTGTGGREKLFF.

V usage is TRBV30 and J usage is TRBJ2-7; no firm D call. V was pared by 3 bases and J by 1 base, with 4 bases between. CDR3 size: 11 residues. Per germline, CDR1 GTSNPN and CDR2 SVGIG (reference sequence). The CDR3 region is CAWRLSYEQYF. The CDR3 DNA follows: TGTGCCTGGAGATTGTCCTACGAGCAGTACTTC.

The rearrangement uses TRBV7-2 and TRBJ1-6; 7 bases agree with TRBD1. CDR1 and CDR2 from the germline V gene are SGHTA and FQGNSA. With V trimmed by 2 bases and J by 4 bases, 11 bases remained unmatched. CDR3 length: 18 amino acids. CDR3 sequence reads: CASSLYLQGPLYNSPLHF. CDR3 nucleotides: TGTGCCAGCAGCTTATACTTACAGGGGCCCCTGTATAATTCACCCCTCCACTTT.

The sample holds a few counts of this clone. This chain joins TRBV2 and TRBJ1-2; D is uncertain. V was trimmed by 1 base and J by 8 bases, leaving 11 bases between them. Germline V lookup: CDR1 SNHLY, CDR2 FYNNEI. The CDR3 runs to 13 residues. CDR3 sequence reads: CASSEGSRLGYTF. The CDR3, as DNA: TGTGCCAGCAGTGAAGGGAGCCGCCTGGGCTACACCTTC. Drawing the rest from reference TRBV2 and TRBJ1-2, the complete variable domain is EPEVTQTPSHQVTQMGQEVILRCVPISNHLYFYWYRQILGQKVEFLVSFYNNEISEKSEIFDDQFSVERPDGSNFTLKIRSTKLEDSAMYFCASSEGSRLGYTFGSGTRLTVV.

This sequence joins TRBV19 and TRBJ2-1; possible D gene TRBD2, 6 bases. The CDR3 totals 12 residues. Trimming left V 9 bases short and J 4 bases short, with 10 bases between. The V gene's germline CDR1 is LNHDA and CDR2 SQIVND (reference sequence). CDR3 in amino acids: CASGSSYNEQFF. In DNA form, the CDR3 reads TGTGCCAGCGGGAGTTCTTACAATGAGCAGTTCTTC.

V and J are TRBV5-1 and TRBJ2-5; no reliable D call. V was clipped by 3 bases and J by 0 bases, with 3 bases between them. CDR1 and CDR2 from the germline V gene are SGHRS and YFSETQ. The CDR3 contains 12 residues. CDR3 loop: CASSYHQETQYF. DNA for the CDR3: TGCGCCAGCAGCTACCACCAAGAGACCCAGTACTTC.

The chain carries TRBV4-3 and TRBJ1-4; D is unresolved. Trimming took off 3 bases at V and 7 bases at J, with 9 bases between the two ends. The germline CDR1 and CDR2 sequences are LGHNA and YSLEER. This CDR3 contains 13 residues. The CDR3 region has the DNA TGCGCCAGCAGCCATGACTCTGGTGAAAAACTGTTTTTT. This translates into CASSHDSGEKLFF.

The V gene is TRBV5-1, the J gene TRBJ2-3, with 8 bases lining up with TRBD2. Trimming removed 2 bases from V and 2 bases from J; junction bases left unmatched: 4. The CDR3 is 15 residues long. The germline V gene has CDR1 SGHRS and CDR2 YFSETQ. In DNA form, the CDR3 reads TGCGCCAGCAGCTTCCGCGGGGGGCCCACAGATACGCAGTATTTT. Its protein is CASSFRGGPTDTQYF.

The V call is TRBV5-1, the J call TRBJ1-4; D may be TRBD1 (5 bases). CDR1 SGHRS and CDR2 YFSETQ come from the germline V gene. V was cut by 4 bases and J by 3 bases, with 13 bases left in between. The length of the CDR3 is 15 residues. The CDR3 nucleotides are TGCGCCAGCAGCCAAGGAAGGGACCCTAATGAAAAACTGTTTTTT. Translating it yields CASSQGRDPNEKLFF.

The chain's CDR3 is CASSVSRAQETQYF. The CDR3 nucleotides read TGTGCCAGCAGTGTGAGCAGGGCACAAGAGACCCAGTACTTC. J is TRBJ2-5 and V is TRBV6-1, with D maybe TRBD1 (5 bases). CDR3 length equals 14 residues. The germline V gene encodes CDR1 MNHNS and CDR2 SASEGT. Trimming removed 4 bases at V and 2 bases at J, with 11 bases between.

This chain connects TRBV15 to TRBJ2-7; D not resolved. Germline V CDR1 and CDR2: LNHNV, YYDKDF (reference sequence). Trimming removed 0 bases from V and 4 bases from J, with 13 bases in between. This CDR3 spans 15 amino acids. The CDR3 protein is CATSRDSAAGYEQYF. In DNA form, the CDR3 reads TGTGCCACCAGCAGAGATTCGGCAGCCGGGTACGAGCAGTACTTC.

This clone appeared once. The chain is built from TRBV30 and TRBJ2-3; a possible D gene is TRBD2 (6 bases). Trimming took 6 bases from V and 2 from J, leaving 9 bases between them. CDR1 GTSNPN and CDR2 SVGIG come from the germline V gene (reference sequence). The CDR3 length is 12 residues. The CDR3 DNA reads TGTGCCTGTCGGGACTTCACAGATACGCAGTATTTT. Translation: CACRDFTDTQYF.

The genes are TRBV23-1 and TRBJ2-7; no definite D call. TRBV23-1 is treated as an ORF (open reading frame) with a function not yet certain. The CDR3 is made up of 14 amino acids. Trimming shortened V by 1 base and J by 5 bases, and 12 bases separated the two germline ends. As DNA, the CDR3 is TGCGCCAGCAGTCAATATTATAGGTCCCACGAGCAGTACTTC. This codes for CASSQYYRSHEQYF.

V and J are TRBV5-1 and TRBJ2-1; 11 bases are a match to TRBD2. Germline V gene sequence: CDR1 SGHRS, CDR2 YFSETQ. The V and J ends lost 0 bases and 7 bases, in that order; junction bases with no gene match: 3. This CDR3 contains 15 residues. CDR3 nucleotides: TGCGCCAGCAGCTTGGCGACTAGCGGGGATAATGAGCAGTTCTTC. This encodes CASSLATSGDNEQFF.

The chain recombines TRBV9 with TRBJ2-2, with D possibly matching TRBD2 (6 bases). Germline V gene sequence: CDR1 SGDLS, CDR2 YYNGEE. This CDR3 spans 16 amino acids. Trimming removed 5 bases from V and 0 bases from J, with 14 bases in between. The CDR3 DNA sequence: TGTGCCAGCAGGGGTGGGGGGTTCGCGAACACCGGGGAGCTGTTTTTT. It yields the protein CASRGGGFANTGELFF.

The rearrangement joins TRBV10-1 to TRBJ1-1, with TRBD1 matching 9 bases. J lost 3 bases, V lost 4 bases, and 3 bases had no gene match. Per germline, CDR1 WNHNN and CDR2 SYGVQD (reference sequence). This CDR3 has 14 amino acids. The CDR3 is CASSGDRVDTEAFF. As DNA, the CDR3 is TGCGCCAGCAGTGGGGACAGGGTCGACACTGAAGCTTTCTTT.